What follows describes a single T cell receptor (beta chain). The sample originates from a study of technical replicates of blood from several donors. Germline lookup yields CDR1 MGHDK and CDR2 SYGVNS. The V segment lost 3 bases and the J segment 10 bases; nucleotides outside the gene matches: 9. CDR3 size: 15 residues. Here immunoSEQ multiplex PCR was the method, and the copy in TCRdb shows in-frame clones only, minus some. The sample includes about 85,000 clones, 94% of them seen just once. The V gene is TRBV25-1, the J gene TRBJ2-1, with 10 bases matching TRBD1. Sequencing was done on a sample of T cells isolated from PBMCs. The clonotype was recovered from a human donor in good health. This CDR3 reads CASSDSGTGAREQFF. CDR3 DNA: TGTGCCAGCAGTGATTCCGGGACAGGGGCGAGGGAGCAGTTCTTC.